The rows below give T cell receptor beta chains drawn from one sample of a study of blood T cell repertoires in COVID-19. Data came from immunoSEQ multiplex PCR; TCRdb stores just in-frame clones and leaves some out. The sample contains a few hundred thousand clones, around four fifths of which appear only once. Sequencing used peripheral blood. These receptors all come from a woman in her sixties who had recovered from COVID-19. Each CDR3 is given with its conserved first and last residue. D genes are given only for firm matches. Not all rows give a size; the values are once, few, many and, for expanded clones, a class.

j_gene	d_gene	v_gene	abundance	CDR3nt	CDR3aa
TRBJ1-6	.	TRBV7-6	.	TGTGCCAGCAGCTCGACAGTTACTAATTCACCCCTCCACTTT	CASSSTVTNSPLHF
TRBJ2-1	.	TRBV4-1	few	TGCGCCAGCAGATTGGGGCGGGGGCCCTACAATGAGCAGTTCTTC	CASRLGRGPYNEQFF
TRBJ2-3	TRBD2	TRBV3-1/TRBV3-2	.	TGTGCCAGCAGCCGATTAGCGGGGGCCCGCCCAGATACGCAGTATTTT	CASSRLAGARPDTQYF
TRBJ1-1	TRBD1	TRBV18	.	TGTGCCAGCTCACCCGACAGGGTCGAAGCTTTCTTT	CASSPDRVEAFF
TRBJ2-3	.	TRBV5-1	.	TGCGCCAGCAGCTTGAGGGGAAACACAGATACGCAGTATTTT	CASSLRGNTDTQYF
TRBJ1-5	.	TRBV19	.	TGTGCCAGTATTCCAACGGACAGAACCTTCAATCAGCCCCAGCATTTT	CASIPTDRTFNQPQHF
TRBJ1-1	.	TRBV28	.	TGTGCCAGCAGTATCCCAGGTGATCCCCCAACCACTGAAGCTTTCTTT	CASSIPGDPPTTEAFF
TRBJ2-3	.	TRBV9	.	TGTGCCAGCAGCGTATATTCCGGGGGGCGCGCAGATACGCAGTATTTT	CASSVYSGGRADTQYF
TRBJ1-3	.	TRBV5-1	.	TGCGCCAGCAGCTTGGCGAGCTCTGGAAACACCATATATTTT	CASSLASSGNTIYF
TRBJ2-5	TRBD2	TRBV5-8	.	TGTGCCAGCAGCGCCGGGACTAGCGGGGTGGCAGAGACCCAGTACTTC	CASSAGTSGVAETQYF
TRBJ1-4	TRBD1	TRBV9	few	TGTGCCAGCAGCTTCGGGACAGGTGAAAAACTGTTTTTT	CASSFGTGEKLFF
TRBJ1-6	.	TRBV5-1	few	TGCGCCAGCAGCTTGGGATGGACAATCCCTAATTCACCCCTCCACTTT	CASSLGWTIPNSPLHF
TRBJ2-2	TRBD1	TRBV5-1	.	TGCGCCAGCAGCCCGTACATCCCGGACAGGGCCGAAAACACCGGGGAGCTGTTTTTT	CASSPYIPDRAENTGELFF
TRBJ2-6	TRBD1	TRBV19	.	TGTGCCAGTAGTCCCACCGGGACAGGGGGGGTTGGGGCCAACGTCCTGACTTTC	CASSPTGTGGVGANVLTF
TRBJ2-7	TRBD1	TRBV5-6	.	TGTGCCAGCAGCGGAAACCGGGACAGGGGGCTTTACGAGCAGTACTTC	CASSGNRDRGLYEQYF
TRBJ1-1	.	TRBV7-9	.	TGTGCCAGCAGCCCCGGGGAATGGCCCACTGAAGCTTTCTTT	CASSPGEWPTEAFF
TRBJ1-1	.	TRBV9	.	TGTGCCAGCAGCACGGGACACACGAACACTGAAGCTTTCTTT	CASSTGHTNTEAFF
TRBJ1-5	.	TRBV19	.	TGTGCCAGTAGTATCAGGGGTGAACAGCCCCAGCATTTT	CASSIRGEQPQHF
TRBJ2-4	TRBD2	TRBV19	once	TGTGCCAGTAGTGATTGGACTAGCGGGGGGTTTAACATTCAGTACTTC	CASSDWTSGGFNIQYF
TRBJ2-6	.	TRBV27	.	TGTGCCAGCAGCTCCGCACAGTCTCAAGCCAACGTCCTGACTTTC	CASSSAQSQANVLTF
TRBJ1-1	.	TRBV15	.	TGTGCCACCACCCACCTCCGGGGGGGGAACACTGAAGCTTTCTTT	CATTHLRGGNTEAFF
TRBJ2-3	.	TRBV27	.	TGTGCCAGCAGCCGTGGCACAGATACGCAGTATTTT	CASSRGTDTQYF
TRBJ2-1	.	TRBV10-3	few	TGTGCCATCAGTGAGTCCGCCAGCTCCTACAATGAGCAGTTCTTC	CAISESASSYNEQFF
TRBJ1-4	TRBD1	TRBV5-1	.	TGCGCCAGCAGCCCGGGACAGGCAGGTGAAAAACTGTTTTTT	CASSPGQAGEKLFF
TRBJ1-3	.	TRBV9	.	TGTGCCAGCAGCCTAACAGGGACTGGAAACACCATATATTTT	CASSLTGTGNTIYF
TRBJ1-2	.	TRBV2	.	TGTGCCAGCAGTTACCAGGGAATCGGGGGCTACACCTTC	CASSYQGIGGYTF
TRBJ1-5	.	TRBV7-2	once	TGTGCCAGCAGCTTAGCCGGGATCCTCAATCAGCCCCAGCATTTT	CASSLAGILNQPQHF
TRBJ2-7	.	TRBV6-1	once	TGTGCCAGCAGTGAAGTCGGCGGGGTGGCCTACGAGCAGTACTTC	CASSEVGGVAYEQYF
TRBJ1-5	.	TRBV21-1	.	TGTGCCAGCAGCAAGGTGAGGGCAGTGGAGCATTTT	CASSKVRAVEHF
TRBJ2-1	TRBD2	TRBV19	.	TGTGCCAGTAGTATAGGACTAGCGGGGAACAATGAGCAGTTCTTC	CASSIGLAGNNEQFF
TRBJ1-5	.	TRBV11-2	once	TGTGCCAGCGGACGGGGCGGGGCCGCCGGGCCCCAGCATTTT	CASGRGGAAGPQHF
TRBJ1-5	TRBD1	TRBV7-2	.	TGTGCCAGCAGGGACAGGGGAGATCAGCCCCAGCATTTT	CASRDRGDQPQHF
TRBJ2-1	.	TRBV4-2	once	TGTGCCAGCAGCCAAGATTGGAGGTTAGTGGGTGAGCAGTTCTTC	CASSQDWRLVGEQFF
TRBJ1-1	.	TRBV5-6	once	TGTGCCAGCACATGGGGAGGGGTGAACACTGAAGCTTTCTTT	CASTWGGVNTEAFF
TRBJ2-1	.	TRBV28	.	TGTGCCAGCAGCAAACGGTACGGGGTCGCGTTCTTC	CASSKRYGVAFF
TRBJ1-1	.	TRBV14	.	TGTGCCAGCAGCCAAGATCGGAACACTGAAGCTTTCTTT	CASSQDRNTEAFF
TRBJ1-2	TRBD1	TRBV10-3	.	TGTGCCATCAGTGTCCACAGGGGGCGCGATGGCTACACCTTC	CAISVHRGRDGYTF
TRBJ1-1	.	TRBV5-4	once	TGTGCCAGCAGCAGAGGCACTGAAGCTTTCTTT	CASSRGTEAFF
TRBJ1-1	.	TRBV4-1	.	TGCGCCAGCAGCCCTATCCGGGGGGATACGGGACGTTGGGTCACTGAAGCTTTCTTT	CASSPIRGDTGRWVTEAFF
TRBJ2-1	.	TRBV5-4	.	TGTGCCAGCAGCCATCAGACAGGAAGGTCCTACAATGAGCAGTTCTTC	CASSHQTGRSYNEQFF
TRBJ1-1	.	TRBV20-1	.	TGCAGTGCTGACACGAACACTGAAGCTTTCTTT	CSADTNTEAFF
TRBJ2-3	TRBD2	TRBV3-1/TRBV3-2	.	TGTGCCAGCAGCCAAGGGGGTAACGGACTAGTGTTGGATACGCAGTATTTT	CASSQGGNGLVLDTQYF
TRBJ1-1	TRBD1	TRBV29-1	.	TGCAGCGTTGAAGATCGGGGCAGGGGGAGTGATGAAGCTTTCTTT	CSVEDRGRGSDEAFF
TRBJ1-2	.	TRBV6-5	.	TGTGCCAGCGCACCTCGGGATCCACGATCCTCTGGCTACACCTTC	CASAPRDPRSSGYTF
TRBJ2-5	.	TRBV3-1/TRBV3-2	.	TGTGCCAGCAGCCCCCTCCCCCAGGGTGGAGAGACCCAGTACTTC	CASSPLPQGGETQYF
TRBJ1-1	.	TRBV20-1	.	TGCAGGCGCGACAGGAACACTGAAGCTTTCTTT	CRRDRNTEAFF
TRBJ2-1	TRBD2	TRBV4-1	.	TGCGCCAGCAGCCAACCACCCGGGGGGGTCAATGAGCAGTTCTTC	CASSQPPGGVNEQFF
TRBJ1-1	TRBD1	TRBV3-1/TRBV3-2	.	TGTGCCAGCAGCTTTCGACAGGGGAACACTGAAGCTTTCTTT	CASSFRQGNTEAFF
TRBJ2-1	TRBD2	TRBV25-1	once	TGTGCCAGCAGGGGAAAGCGGGGGGGCAACAATGAGCAGTTCTTC	CASRGKRGGNNEQFF
TRBJ1-1	.	TRBV6-1	.	TGTGCCAGCAGTGAAGTTATGGACATTAGGAGAGCTTTCTTT	CASSEVMDIRRAFF
TRBJ1-1	TRBD1	TRBV24-1	few	TGTGCCACCAGTGATGACAGGGGGCTGGCTTTCTTT	CATSDDRGLAFF
TRBJ2-7	TRBD1	TRBV30	.	TGTGCCTGGAGTGTACAGGGGCGCTCCTACGAGCAGTACTTC	CAWSVQGRSYEQYF
TRBJ1-2	.	TRBV5-6	few	TGTGCCAGCAGCTTAGAGGATGGCTACACCTTC	CASSLEDGYTF